This T cell receptor beta chain emerged from a study of early T cells in non-severe SARS-CoV-2 infection. This clonotype occurred a few times. This CDR3 spans 12 amino acids. V was shortened by 2 bases and J by 6 bases, with 7 bases between the two germline ends. Germline V CDR1 and CDR2: SQVTM, ANQGSEA. TCRdb redid the calling of the 5' RACE reads with MiXCR, one entry per CDR3 protein. The sample has roughly 69,000 distinct CDR3 sequences, about 9.1% seen once. The sample in question was whole blood, obtained at baseline. This TCR was recovered from an adult who was a healthcare worker with PCR-confirmed SARS-CoV-2 infection or an uninfected control (not recorded which). The genes are TRBV29-1 and TRBJ2-2; perhaps D is TRBD1 or TRBD2 (5 bases each). CDR3 sequence reads: CSVELGAGELFF. The CDR3 region has the DNA TGCAGCGTTGAATTGGGGGCCGGGGAGCTGTTTTTT.